One sample yielded the 3 T cell receptor beta chains listed below, sequenced in a study of T cell responses to AZD1222 COVID-19 vaccine. The repertoire was sequenced with immunoSEQ multiplex PCR; TCRdb's copy has only in-frame clones and lacks some. Here the sample spans approximately 110,000 clones, about 90% being singletons. The sample consisted of peripheral blood, taken 28 days after the second AZD1222 dose. These receptors were taken from an adult who received the AZD1222 COVID-19 vaccine.

The CDR3 DNA sequence: TGTGCCAGCAGCCAGGGGGGACAAGCGCCCTACGAGCAGTACTTC. This translates into CASSQGGQAPYEQYF. The chain links TRBV5-4 to TRBJ2-7, with D perhaps matching TRBD1 (7 bases). This CDR3 has 15 amino acids. CDR1 and CDR2 from the germline V gene are SGHNT and YYREEE (reference sequence). V lost 4 bases, J lost 2 bases, and 16 bases lay in between.

To note about this clone: The junction differs from germline at one of its ends, possibly a read error. The chain couples TRBV6-1 to TRBJ2-7, with 11 nucleotides matching TRBD1. The germline gives CDR1 MNHNS, CDR2 SASEGT. This CDR3 has 15 residues. The CDR3 region is CASSESGQGAGEQNF. The CDR3 DNA reads as TGTGCCAGCAGTGAAAGCGGACAGGGGGCCGGCGAGCAGAACTTC.

The chain couples TRBV7-2 to TRBJ1-4; D unclear. Germline loops: CDR1 SGHTA, CDR2 FQGNSA. The CDR3 loop spans 13 amino acids. V lost 5 bases and J lost 8, with 12 bases in between. This chain's CDR3 is CASSQITGEKLFF. The CDR3 bases are TGTGCCAGCAGCCAGATAACGGGGGAAAAACTGTTTTTT.